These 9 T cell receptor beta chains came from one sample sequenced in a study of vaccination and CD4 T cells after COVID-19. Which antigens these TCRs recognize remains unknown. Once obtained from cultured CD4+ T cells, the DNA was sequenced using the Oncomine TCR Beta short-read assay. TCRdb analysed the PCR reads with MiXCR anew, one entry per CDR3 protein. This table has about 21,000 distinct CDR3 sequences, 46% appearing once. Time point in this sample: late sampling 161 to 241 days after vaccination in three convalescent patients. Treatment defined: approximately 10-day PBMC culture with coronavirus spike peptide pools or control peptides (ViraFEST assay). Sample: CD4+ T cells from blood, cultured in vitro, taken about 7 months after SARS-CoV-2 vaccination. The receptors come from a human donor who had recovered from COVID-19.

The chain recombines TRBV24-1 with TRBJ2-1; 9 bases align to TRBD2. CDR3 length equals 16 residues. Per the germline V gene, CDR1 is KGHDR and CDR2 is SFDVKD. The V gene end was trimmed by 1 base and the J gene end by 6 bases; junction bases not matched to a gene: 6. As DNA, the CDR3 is TGTGCCACCAGTGATTTCTCAGCGGGAGGCCGCAATGAGCAGTTCTTC. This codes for CATSDFSAGGRNEQFF.

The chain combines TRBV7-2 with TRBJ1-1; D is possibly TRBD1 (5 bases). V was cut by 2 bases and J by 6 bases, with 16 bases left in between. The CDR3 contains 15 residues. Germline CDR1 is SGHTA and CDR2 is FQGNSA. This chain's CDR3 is CASSLLGGVQPEAFF. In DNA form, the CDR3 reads TGTGCCAGCAGCTTATTGGGGGGGGTTCAGCCTGAAGCTTTCTTT.

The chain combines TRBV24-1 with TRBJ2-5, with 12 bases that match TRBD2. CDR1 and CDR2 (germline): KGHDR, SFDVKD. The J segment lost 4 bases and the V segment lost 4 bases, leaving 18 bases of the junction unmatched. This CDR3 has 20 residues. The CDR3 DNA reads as TGTGCCACCAGTGACCCCATCGGCCTAGCGGGGGGGCCGTCGATAGAGACCCAGTACTTC. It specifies CATSDPIGLAGGPSIETQYF.

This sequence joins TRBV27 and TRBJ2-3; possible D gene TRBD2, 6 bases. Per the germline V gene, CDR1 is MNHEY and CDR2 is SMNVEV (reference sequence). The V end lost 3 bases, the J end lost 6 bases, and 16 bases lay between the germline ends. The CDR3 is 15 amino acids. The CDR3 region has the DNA TGTGCCAGCAGTTTTTACGCCGGGAGCATCGATACGCAGTATTTT. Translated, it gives CASSFYAGSIDTQYF.

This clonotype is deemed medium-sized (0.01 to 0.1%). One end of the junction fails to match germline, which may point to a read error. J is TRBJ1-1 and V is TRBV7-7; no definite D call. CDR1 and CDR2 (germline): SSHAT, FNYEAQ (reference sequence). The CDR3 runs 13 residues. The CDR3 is CASSSQVNTEAFF. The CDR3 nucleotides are TGTGCTAGCAGCTCCCAGGTGAACACTGAAGCTTTCTTT. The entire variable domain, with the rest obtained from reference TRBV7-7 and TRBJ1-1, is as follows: GAGVSQSPRYKVTKRGQDVTLRCDPISSHATLYWYQQALGQGPEFLTYFNYEAQPDKSGLPSDRFSAERPEGSISTLTIQRTEQRDSAMYRCASSSQVNTEAFFGQGTRLTVV.

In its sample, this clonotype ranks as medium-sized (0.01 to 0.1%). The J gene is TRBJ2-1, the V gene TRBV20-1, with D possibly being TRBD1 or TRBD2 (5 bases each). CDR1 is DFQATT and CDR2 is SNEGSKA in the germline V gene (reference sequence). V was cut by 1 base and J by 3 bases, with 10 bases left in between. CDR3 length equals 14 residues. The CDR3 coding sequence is TGCAGTGCTAGAGGAGACAGCGGCTACAATGAGCAGTTCTTC. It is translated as CSARGDSGYNEQFF.

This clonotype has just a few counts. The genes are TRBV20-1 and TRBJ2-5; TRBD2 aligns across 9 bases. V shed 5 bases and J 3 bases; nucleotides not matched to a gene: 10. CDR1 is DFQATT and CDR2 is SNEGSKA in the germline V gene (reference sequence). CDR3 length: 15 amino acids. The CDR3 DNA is TGCAGTGCTCTTGGGACTAGCACCAACGAAGAGACCCAGTACTTC. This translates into CSALGTSTNEETQYF.

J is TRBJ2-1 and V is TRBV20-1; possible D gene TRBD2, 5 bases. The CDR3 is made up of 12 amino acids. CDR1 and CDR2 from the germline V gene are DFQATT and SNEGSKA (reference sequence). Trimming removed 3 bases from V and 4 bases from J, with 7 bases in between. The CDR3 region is CSASTSYNEQFF. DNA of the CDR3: TGCAGTGCTAGCACTAGTTACAATGAGCAGTTCTTC.

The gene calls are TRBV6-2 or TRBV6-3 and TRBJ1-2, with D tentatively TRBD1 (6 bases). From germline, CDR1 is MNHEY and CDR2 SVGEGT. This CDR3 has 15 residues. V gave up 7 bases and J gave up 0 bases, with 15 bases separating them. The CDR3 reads CASTNRRDTNYGYTF. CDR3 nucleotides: TGTGCCAGCACCAACCGGCGGGACACTAACTATGGCTACACCTTC.